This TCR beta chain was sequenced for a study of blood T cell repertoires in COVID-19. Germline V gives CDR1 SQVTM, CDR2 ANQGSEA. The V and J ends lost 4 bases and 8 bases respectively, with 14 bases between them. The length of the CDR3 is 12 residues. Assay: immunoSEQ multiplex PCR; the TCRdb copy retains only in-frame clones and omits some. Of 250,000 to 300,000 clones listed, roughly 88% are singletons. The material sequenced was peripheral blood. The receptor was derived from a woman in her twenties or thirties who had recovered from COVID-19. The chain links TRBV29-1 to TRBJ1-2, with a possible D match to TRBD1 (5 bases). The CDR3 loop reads CSVAVREDGYTF. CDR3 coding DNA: TGCAGCGTTGCGGTCAGGGAGGACGGCTACACCTTC. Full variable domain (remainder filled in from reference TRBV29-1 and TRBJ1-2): SAVISQKPSRDICQRGTSLTIQCQVDSQVTMMFWYRQQPGQSLTLIATANQGSEATYESGFVIDKFPISRPNLTFSTLTVSNMSPEDSSIYLCSVAVREDGYTFGSGTRLTVV.